This TCR beta chain was sequenced in a study of T cells in Graves' hyperthyroidism and ophthalmopathy. Study-wide results and caveats: Blood held most thyroid clonotypes expanded above 0.001 frequency.

Used for diagnoses were clinical symptoms, serum thyroxine and TRAb, thyroid ultrasound and orbital computed tomography. TCR beta CDR3 region amplification was performed from RNA transcripts. The HTBI set primed first-round TCR CDR3 RT-PCR. One entry per CDR3 protein results from TCRdb running MiXCR on the multiplex PCR reads. The table lists roughly 500,000 distinct CDR3 sequences, roughly 25% of them singletons. The table lists this clonotype with many counts. Its matching antigen is unknown. Trimming left V 7 bases short and J 6 bases short, with 10 bases between. This CDR3 has 12 amino acids. Germline CDR1 SNHLY, CDR2 FYNNEI.

The sequenced sample was blood. The chain employs TRBV2 and TRBJ1-3, with D unclear. This TCR was recovered from a woman in her 30s with Graves' ophthalmopathy. CDR3 nucleotide sequence: TGTGCCAGCAATCTGGGAGAAAACACCATATATTTT. Protein sequence: CASNLGENTIYF.